The clone carrying this T cell receptor (beta chain) was seen many times. Its specificity is unknown. This sample stems from a study of T cells in Graves' hyperthyroidism and ophthalmopathy. Broader study findings: Within blood appeared most thyroid clonotypes that had expanded above 0.001.

Germline loops: CDR1 ENHRY, CDR2 SYGVKD. The CDR3 totals 15 residues. J lost 4 bases, V lost 0 bases, and 2 bases had no gene match. RNA transcripts gave rise to amplified TCR beta CDR3 regions. First-round RT-PCR of the TCR CDR3 relied on the HTBI primer set. One entry per CDR3 protein, called by TCRdb with MiXCR from the multiplex PCR reads. The sample has about 380,000 distinct CDR3 sequences, around 13% seen once; the top ten hold roughly a fifth. This TCR was recovered from a woman younger than 45 with Graves' ophthalmopathy. V and J are TRBV10-3 and TRBJ2-5; 10 bases are a match to TRBD1. Sequenced: blood. DNA of the CDR3: TGTGCCATCAGTGAGTCTAGGGACAGGGGAGAGACCCAGTACTTC. Its translation: CAISESRDRGETQYF.